Included here is one T cell receptor (beta chain) sequence, with context. This specimen belongs to a study of Ad26.COV2.S vaccination and SARS-CoV-2 variants. TCRdb's table, derived via immunoSEQ multiplex PCR, lists solely in-frame clones and lacks some. The profile shows 500,000 or so clones, around 88% of them singletons. Described treatment: 19 received Ad26.COV2.S at low or high dose, single or two shots; about five received placebo; per-sample allocation not given. Vaccine and placebo recipients were sampled on day 63 after the first injection. The study used a vaccine consisting of an Ad26 vector that expressed Wuhan-strain SARS-CoV-2 spike. This CDR3 has 13 residues. The germline V gene encodes CDR1 SGDLS and CDR2 YYNGEE. V lost 2 bases to trimming and J lost 4 bases, with 6 bases between them.

The chain combines TRBV9 with TRBJ2-2; no clear D gene. The clonotype comes from a person aged 18 to 59 who received the Ad26.COV2.S COVID-19 vaccine or a placebo. Sequencing was performed on peripheral blood, taken in a trial of Ad26.COV2.S vaccine versus placebo. CDR3 DNA: TGTGCCAGCAGCGTGAGGACCACCGGGGAGCTGTTTTTT. It yields the protein CASSVRTTGELFF.